This section outlines one T cell receptor beta chain sequence together with its context. Its antigen remains unidentified. This specimen belongs to a study of T cell repertoires in cytomegalovirus infection. Trimming at V came to 4 bases and at J to 3 bases, leaving 12 bases not matched to a gene. CDR3 size: 18 residues. In germline, CDR1 is SGHVS, CDR2 FQNEAQ. TCRdb re-derived calls from the reads in MiXCR, one entry per CDR3 protein. The sample lists roughly 68,000 distinct CDR3 sequences, 20% to 25% seen once, with about 69% in the top ten. The sample consisted of CD8+ T cells from cultured PBMCs, taken from culture after CMV antigen stimulation. This TCR was sampled from a human donor in good health (CMV status not recorded). Some clones in this sample may be carry-over from other donors' samples. The rearrangement links TRBV7-8 to TRBJ1-5; 10 nucleotides align to TRBD1. This CDR3 reads CASSSSSRDRGDNQPQHF. The DNA for the CDR3 is TGTGCCAGCAGCTCCTCAAGTCGGGACAGGGGAGACAATCAGCCCCAGCATTTT.